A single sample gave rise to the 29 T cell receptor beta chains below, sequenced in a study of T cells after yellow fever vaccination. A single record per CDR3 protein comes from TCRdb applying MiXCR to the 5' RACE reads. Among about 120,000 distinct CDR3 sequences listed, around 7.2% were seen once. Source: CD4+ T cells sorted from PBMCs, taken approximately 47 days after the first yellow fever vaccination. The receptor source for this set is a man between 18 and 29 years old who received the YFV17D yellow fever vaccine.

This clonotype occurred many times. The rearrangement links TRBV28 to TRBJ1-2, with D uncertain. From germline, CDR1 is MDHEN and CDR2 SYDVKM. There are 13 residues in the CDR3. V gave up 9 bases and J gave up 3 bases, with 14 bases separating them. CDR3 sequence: CASDDPRDYGYTF. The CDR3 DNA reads TGTGCCAGTGACGACCCGCGGGACTATGGCTACACCTTC.

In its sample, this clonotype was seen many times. The CDR3 reads CSANGGGLEHEQFF. CDR3 sequence (DNA): TGCAGTGCGAACGGGGGGGGCCTGGAGCATGAGCAGTTCTTC. The rearrangement uses TRBV20-1 and TRBJ2-1, with 8 nucleotides matching TRBD2. The CDR3 has 14 residues. V shed 6 bases and J 8 bases; nucleotides not matched to a gene: 12. The V gene's germline CDR1 is DFQATT and CDR2 SNEGSKA (reference sequence).

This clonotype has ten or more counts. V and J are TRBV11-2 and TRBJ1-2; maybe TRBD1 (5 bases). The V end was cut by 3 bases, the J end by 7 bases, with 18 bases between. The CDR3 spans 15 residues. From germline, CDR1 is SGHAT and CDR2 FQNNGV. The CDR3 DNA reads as TGTGCCAGCAGCTTGGGACGGCTCTATGGTGGTGGCTACACCTTC. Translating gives CASSLGRLYGGGYTF.

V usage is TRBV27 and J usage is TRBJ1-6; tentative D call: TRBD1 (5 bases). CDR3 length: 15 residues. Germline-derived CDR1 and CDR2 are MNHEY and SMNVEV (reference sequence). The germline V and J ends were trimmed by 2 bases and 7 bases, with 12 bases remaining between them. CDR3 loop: CASSLIGTGNSPLHF. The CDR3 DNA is TGTGCCAGCAGTTTAATCGGGACGGGAAATTCACCCCTCCACTTT.

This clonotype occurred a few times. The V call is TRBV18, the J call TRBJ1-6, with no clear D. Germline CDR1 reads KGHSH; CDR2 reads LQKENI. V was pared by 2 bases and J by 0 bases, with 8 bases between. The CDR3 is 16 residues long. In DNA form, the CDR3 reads TGTGCCAGCTCACCAAGCTCTAGCTCCTATAATTCACCCCTCCACTTT. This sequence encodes CASSPSSSSYNSPLHF.

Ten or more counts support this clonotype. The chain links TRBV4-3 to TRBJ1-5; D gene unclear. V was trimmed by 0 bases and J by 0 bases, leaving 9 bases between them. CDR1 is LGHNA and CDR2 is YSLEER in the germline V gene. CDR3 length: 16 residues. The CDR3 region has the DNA TGCGCCAGCAGCCAAGATGTCCGGGGTAGCAATCAGCCCCAGCATTTT. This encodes CASSQDVRGSNQPQHF.

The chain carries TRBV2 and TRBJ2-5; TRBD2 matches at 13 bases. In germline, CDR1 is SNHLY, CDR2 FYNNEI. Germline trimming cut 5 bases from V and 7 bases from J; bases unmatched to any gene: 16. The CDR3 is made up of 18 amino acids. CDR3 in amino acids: CASSPRAMTSGGPGTQYF. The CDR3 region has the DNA TGTGCCAGCAGTCCTCGCGCTATGACTAGCGGGGGGCCGGGGACCCAGTACTTC.

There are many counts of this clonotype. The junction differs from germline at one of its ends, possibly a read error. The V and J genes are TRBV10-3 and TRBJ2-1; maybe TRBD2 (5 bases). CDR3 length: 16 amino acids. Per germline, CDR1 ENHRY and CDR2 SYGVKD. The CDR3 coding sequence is TGTGCCATCAGCCAAGTCCGGGGAACTTCCTCCAATGAGCAGTTCTTC. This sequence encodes CAISQVRGTSSNEQFF.

CDR3 region: CASSQVAGGPGEDTQYF. CDR3 in DNA: TGTGCCAGCAGCCAAGTGGCAGGGGGGCCAGGGGAAGATACGCAGTATTTT. The rearrangement uses TRBV3-1 and TRBJ2-3; D may be TRBD1 (7 bases). CDR1 and CDR2 (germline): LGHDT, YNNKEL (reference sequence). Trimming cost V 1 base and J 5 bases, with 19 bases left between them. The CDR3 extends over 17 amino acids.

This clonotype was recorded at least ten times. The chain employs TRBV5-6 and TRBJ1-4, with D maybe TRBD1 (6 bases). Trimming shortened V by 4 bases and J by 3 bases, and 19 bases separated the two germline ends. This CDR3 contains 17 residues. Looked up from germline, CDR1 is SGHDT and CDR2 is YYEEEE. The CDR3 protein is CASSRETGRGANEKLFF. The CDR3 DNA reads TGTGCCAGCAGCAGGGAGACAGGCCGGGGGGCTAATGAAAAACTGTTTTTT.

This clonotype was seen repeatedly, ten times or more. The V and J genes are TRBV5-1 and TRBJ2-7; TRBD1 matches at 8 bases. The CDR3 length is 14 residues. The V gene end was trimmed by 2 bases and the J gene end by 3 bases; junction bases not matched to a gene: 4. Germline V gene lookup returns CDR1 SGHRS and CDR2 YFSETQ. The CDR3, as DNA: TGCGCCAGCAGCTTATCAGGGGGCAACTACGAGCAGTACTTC. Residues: CASSLSGGNYEQYF.

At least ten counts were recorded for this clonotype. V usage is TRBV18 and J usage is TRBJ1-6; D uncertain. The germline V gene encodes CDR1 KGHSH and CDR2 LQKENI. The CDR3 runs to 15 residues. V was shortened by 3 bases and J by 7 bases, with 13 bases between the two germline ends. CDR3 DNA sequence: TGTGCCAGCTCACCCCTGCAGACGGAAAATTCACCCCTCCACTTT. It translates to CASSPLQTENSPLHF. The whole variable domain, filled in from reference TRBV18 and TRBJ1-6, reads NAGVMQNPRHLVRRRGQEARLRCSPMKGHSHVYWYRQLPEEGLKFMVYLQKENIIDESGMPKERFSAEFPKEGPSILRIQQVVRGDSAAYFCASSPLQTENSPLHFGNGTRLTVT.

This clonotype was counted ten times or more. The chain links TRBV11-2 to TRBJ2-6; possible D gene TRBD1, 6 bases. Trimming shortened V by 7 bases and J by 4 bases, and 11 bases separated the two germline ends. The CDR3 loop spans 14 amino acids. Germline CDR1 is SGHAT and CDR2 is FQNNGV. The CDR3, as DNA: TGTGCCAGCAACCGGGACACAGGGGCCAACGTCCTGACTTTC. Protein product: CASNRDTGANVLTF.

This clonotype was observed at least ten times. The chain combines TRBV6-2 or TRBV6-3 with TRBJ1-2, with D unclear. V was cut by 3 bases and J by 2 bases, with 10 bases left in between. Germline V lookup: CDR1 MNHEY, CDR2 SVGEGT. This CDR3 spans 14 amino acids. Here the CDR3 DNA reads TGTGCCAGCAGTTATTTTTTGGAAAACTATGGCTACACCTTC. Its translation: CASSYFLENYGYTF.

CDR3 DNA: TGTGCCATTTCGGACGGCACAGATACGCAGTATTTT. It yields the protein CAISDGTDTQYF. The V call is TRBV10-3, the J call TRBJ2-3; D is unresolved. V was shortened by 9 bases and J by 1 base, with 8 bases between the two germline ends. The CDR3 is 12 amino acids. Germline V gene data show CDR1 as ENHRY and CDR2 as SYGVKD.

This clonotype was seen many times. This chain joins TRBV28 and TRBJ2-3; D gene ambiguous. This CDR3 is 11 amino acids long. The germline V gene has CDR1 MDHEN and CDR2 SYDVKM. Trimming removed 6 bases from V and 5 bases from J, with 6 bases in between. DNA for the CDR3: TGTGCCAGCAGCCGCCTAGATACGCAGTATTTT. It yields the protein CASSRLDTQYF.

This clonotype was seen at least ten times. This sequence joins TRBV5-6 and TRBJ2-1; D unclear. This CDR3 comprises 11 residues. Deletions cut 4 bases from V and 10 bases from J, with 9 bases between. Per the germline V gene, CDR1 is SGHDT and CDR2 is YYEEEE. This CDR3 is CASSRMEEQFF. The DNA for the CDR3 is TGTGCCAGCAGCCGTATGGAAGAGCAGTTCTTC. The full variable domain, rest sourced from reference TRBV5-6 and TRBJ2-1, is DAGVTQSPTHLIKTRGQQVTLRCSPKSGHDTVSWYQQALGQGPQFIFQYYEEEERQRGNFPDRFSGHQFPNYSSELNVNALLLGDSALYLCASSRMEEQFFGPGTRLTVL.

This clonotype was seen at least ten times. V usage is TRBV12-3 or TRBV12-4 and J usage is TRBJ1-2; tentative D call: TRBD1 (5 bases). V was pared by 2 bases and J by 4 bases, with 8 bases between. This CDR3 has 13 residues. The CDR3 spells CASSLQGSYGYTF. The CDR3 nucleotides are TGTGCCAGCAGTTTACAGGGTAGCTATGGCTACACCTTC.

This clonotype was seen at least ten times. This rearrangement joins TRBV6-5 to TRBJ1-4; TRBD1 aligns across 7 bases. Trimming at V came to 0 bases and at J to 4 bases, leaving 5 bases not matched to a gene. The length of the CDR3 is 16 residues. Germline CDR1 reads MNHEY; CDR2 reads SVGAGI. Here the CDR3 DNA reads TGTGCCAGCAGTTACTCGAAGGGACAGCATAATGAAAAACTGTTTTTT. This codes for CASSYSKGQHNEKLFF.

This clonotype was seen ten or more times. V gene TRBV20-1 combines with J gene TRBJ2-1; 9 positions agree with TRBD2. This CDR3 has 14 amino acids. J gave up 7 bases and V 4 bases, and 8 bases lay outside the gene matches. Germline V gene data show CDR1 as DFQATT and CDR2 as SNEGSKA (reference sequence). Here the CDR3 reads CSATPLAGGNEQFF. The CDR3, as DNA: TGCAGTGCTACCCCCTTGGCGGGGGGGAATGAGCAGTTCTTC.

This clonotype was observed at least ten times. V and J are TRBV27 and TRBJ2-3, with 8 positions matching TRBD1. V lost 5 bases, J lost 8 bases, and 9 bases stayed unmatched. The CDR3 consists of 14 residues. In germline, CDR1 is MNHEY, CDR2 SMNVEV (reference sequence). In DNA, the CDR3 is TGTGCCAGCAGTGGGGCCAGGGGGCGAGGTACGCAGTATTTT. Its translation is CASSGARGRGTQYF.

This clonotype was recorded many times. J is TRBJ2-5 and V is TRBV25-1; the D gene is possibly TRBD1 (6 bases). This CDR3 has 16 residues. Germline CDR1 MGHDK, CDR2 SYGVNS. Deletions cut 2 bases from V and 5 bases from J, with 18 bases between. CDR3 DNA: TGTGCCAGCAGTGAAAAGTGGGGGCGGATCGGTGAGACCCAGTACTTC. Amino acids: CASSEKWGRIGETQYF.

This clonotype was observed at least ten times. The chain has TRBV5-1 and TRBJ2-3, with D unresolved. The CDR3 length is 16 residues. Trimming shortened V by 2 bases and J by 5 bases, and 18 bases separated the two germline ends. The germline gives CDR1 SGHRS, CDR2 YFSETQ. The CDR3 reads CASSFSPVTRGDTQYF. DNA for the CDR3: TGCGCCAGCAGCTTTTCCCCCGTTACCCGAGGAGATACGCAGTATTTT.

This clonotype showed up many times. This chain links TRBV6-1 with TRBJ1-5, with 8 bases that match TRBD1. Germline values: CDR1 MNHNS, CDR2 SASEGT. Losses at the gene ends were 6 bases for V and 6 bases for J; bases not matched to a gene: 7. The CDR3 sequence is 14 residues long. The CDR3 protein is CASSPDRDAQPQHF. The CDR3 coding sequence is TGTGCCAGCAGCCCGGACAGGGACGCTCAGCCCCAGCATTTT.

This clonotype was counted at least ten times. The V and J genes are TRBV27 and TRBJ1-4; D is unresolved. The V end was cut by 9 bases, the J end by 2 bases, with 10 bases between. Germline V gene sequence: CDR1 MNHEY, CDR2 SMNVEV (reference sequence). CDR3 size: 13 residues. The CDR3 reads CASRDPTNEKLFF. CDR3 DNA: TGTGCCAGTCGAGATCCCACTAATGAAAAACTGTTTTTT.

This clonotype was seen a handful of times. Here the CDR3 DNA reads TGCGCCAGGGAGGCTGGAGTCACAGATACGCAGTATTTT. Translation gives CAREAGVTDTQYF. This chain connects TRBV23-1 to TRBJ2-3, with D perhaps TRBD2 (5 bases). TRBV23-1 has ORF status, its function being uncertain. CDR3 length: 13 amino acids. V was cut by 9 bases and J by 2 bases, with 12 bases left in between.

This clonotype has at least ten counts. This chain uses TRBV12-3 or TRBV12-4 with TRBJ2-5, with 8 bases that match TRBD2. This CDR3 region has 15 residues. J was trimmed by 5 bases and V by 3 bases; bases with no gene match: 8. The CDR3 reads CASSFNGGGLETQYF. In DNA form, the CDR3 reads TGTGCCAGCAGTTTCAACGGGGGGGGGTTGGAGACCCAGTACTTC.

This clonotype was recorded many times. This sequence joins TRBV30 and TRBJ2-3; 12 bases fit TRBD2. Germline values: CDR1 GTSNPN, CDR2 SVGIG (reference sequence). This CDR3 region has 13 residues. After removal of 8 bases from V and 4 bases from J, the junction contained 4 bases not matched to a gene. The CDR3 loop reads CAQASGGADTQYF. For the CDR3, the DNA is TGTGCCCAAGCTAGCGGGGGGGCAGATACGCAGTATTTT.

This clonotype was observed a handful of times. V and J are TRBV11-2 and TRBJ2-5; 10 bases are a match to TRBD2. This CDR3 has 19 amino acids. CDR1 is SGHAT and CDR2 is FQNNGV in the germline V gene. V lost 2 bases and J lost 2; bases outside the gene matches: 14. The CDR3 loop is CASSLRWFTSGARQETQYF. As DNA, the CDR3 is TGTGCCAGCAGCTTAAGGTGGTTCACTAGCGGGGCGCGGCAAGAGACCCAGTACTTC.